A single sample is the source of the 10 T cell receptor beta chains below, sequenced in a study of T cell repertoires in cytomegalovirus infection. TCRdb re-called the reads through MiXCR, storing one row per CDR3 protein. Of about 440,000 distinct CDR3 sequences in the sample, roughly 30% are singletons; the top ten hold 12% to 15%. Sequencing was carried out using PBMCs. Receptors were obtained from a human donor in good health (CMV status not recorded). Some clones in this sample may be carry-over from other donors' samples.

This clonotype was counted many times. CDR3 sequence: CASSPRVRGTYEQYF. Written as DNA, the CDR3 is TGTGCCAGCAGCCCGCGGGTTCGGGGAACCTACGAGCAGTACTTC. The rearrangement uses TRBV7-2 and TRBJ2-7; a weak D match, TRBD2 (5 bases). V was pared by 5 bases and J by 2 bases, with 16 bases between. This CDR3 is built from 15 residues. Germline values: CDR1 SGHTA, CDR2 FQGNSA.

This chain joins TRBV7-9 and TRBJ2-5; D unclear. The CDR3 sequence is 13 residues long. Trimming took 6 bases from V and 2 from J, leaving 10 bases between them. Germline V gene lookup returns CDR1 SEHNR and CDR2 FQNEAQ (reference sequence). In DNA form, the CDR3 reads TGTGCCAGCAGGACCAACCCACAAGAGACCCAGTACTTC. Its translation is CASRTNPQETQYF.

The CDR3 coding sequence is TGTGCCAGCAGCCCTCCCGGGCAGGAGTACTACAATGAGCAGTTCTTC. This encodes CASSPPGQEYYNEQFF. The V call is TRBV12-3 or TRBV12-4, the J call TRBJ2-1, with unresolved D. The V end lost 6 bases, the J end lost 3 bases, and 18 bases lay between the germline ends. The CDR3 sequence is 16 residues long.

This clonotype occurred a few times. V gene TRBV12-5 combines with J gene TRBJ1-1; the D gene is possibly TRBD1 (5 bases). The germline V gene has CDR1 LGHNT and CDR2 FRNRAP. V lost 6 bases, J lost 4 bases, and 9 bases lay in between. The length of the CDR3 is 12 residues. The CDR3 protein is CASGGGGTEAFF. CDR3 nucleotide sequence: TGTGCTAGTGGAGGCGGGGGCACTGAAGCTTTCTTT.

The sample holds many counts of this clonotype. For the CDR3, the DNA is TGTGCCAGCAGGAGGACTAGCGGGGGCCCCCAGTACAATGAGCAGTTCTTC. It translates to CASRRTSGGPQYNEQFF. V and J are TRBV6-1 and TRBJ2-1; TRBD2 agrees at 13 bases. The CDR3 covers 17 residues. V lost 6 bases, J lost 4 bases, and 9 bases stayed unmatched. Germline loops: CDR1 MNHNS, CDR2 SASEGT.

This clonotype showed up just a few times. This chain connects TRBV12-3 or TRBV12-4 to TRBJ2-2; 9 bases are shared with TRBD1. The CDR3 covers 15 residues. V shed 6 bases and J 1 base; nucleotides not matched to a gene: 3. The CDR3 DNA follows: TGTGCCAGCAGCATGGACAGGGGGAACACCGGGGAGCTGTTTTTT. The encoded protein is CASSMDRGNTGELFF.

In this sample, this clonotype turned up a few times. The chain carries TRBV4-1 and TRBJ1-4; perhaps TRBD1 as D (5 bases). Germline V gene sequence: CDR1 MGHRA, CDR2 YSYEKL. The CDR3 has 15 residues. Trimming left V 3 bases short and J 5 bases short, with 13 bases between. DNA of the CDR3: TGCGCCAGCAGCCACGTCGACAGCGAGAATGAAAAACTGTTTTTT. Translated, it gives CASSHVDSENEKLFF.

There are many counts of this clonotype. The J gene is TRBJ2-1, the V gene TRBV4-3; tentatively, D is TRBD2 (5 bases). The CDR3 length is 14 residues. The V and J ends lost 4 bases and 10 bases respectively, with 17 bases between them. Germline V lookup: CDR1 LGHNA, CDR2 YSLEER. CDR3 DNA sequence: TGCGCCAGCAGCCCGTTCCCTAGCTCCCAAGAGCAGTTCTTC. It is translated as CASSPFPSSQEQFF.

Turning to this clonotype: One junction end disagrees with the germline gene, perhaps due to a read error. The rearrangement joins TRBV29-1 to TRBJ1-1; tentative D call: TRBD1 (5 bases). This CDR3 comprises 11 residues. CDR1 and CDR2 (germline): SQVTM, ANQGSEA. CDR3 protein: CSVELDTEALF. CDR3 DNA: TGCAGCGTTGAATTGGACACTGAAGCTTTATTT.

This clonotype was observed many times. The chain has TRBV12-3 or TRBV12-4 and TRBJ2-7; 9 bases line up with TRBD1. There are 17 residues in the CDR3. Unmatched junction bases numbered 7, after V lost 1 base and J lost 0 bases. CDR3 DNA: TGTGCCAGCAGTTTAGAGTCGGGGACAGGGAGCTCCTACGAGCAGTACTTC. Translating it yields CASSLESGTGSSYEQYF.